A single sample is the source of the 24 T cell receptor beta chains below, sequenced in a study of response to subunit inactivated influenza vaccine. MiXCR, applied by TCRdb to the RT-PCR reads, yields one record per CDR3 protein. The sample lists under 200,000 distinct CDR3 sequences; approximately 11% were seen once. Sequenced here: CD8+ T cells sorted from PBMCs, sampled around 25 months after vaccination. The receptors shown here come from a man between 50 and 69 years old who received an inactivated influenza vaccine.

This clonotype was counted between two and nine times. The chain uses TRBV27 and TRBJ2-7; TRBD2 agrees at 7 bases. The CDR3 totals 13 residues. Unmatched junction bases numbered 7, after V lost 6 bases and J lost 5 bases. CDR1 and CDR2 (germline): MNHEY, SMNVEV (reference sequence). The CDR3 sequence: CASRGPAGDEQYF. The CDR3, as DNA: TGTGCCAGCAGGGGACCGGCGGGGGACGAGCAGTACTTC.

This chain links TRBV13 with TRBJ2-3; D might be TRBD2 (5 bases). V lost 2 bases and J 5 bases, leaving 11 bases between the germline ends. From germline, CDR1 is PRHDT and CDR2 FYEKMQ (reference sequence). The CDR3 runs to 14 residues. This CDR3 is CASSLRRAGDTQYF. DNA for the CDR3: TGTGCCAGCAGCTTACGACGGGCGGGAGATACGCAGTATTTT.

This chain uses TRBV20-1 with TRBJ1-1, with no clear D. CDR1 and CDR2 from the germline V gene are DFQATT and SNEGSKA (reference sequence). The CDR3 contains 15 residues. With 3 bases removed from V and 8 bases from J, the gap between germline ends came to 22 bases. The CDR3 sequence is CSASSWDVRVSEAFF. For the CDR3, the DNA is TGCAGTGCTAGTTCCTGGGATGTCCGGGTATCCGAAGCTTTCTTT.

This clonotype occurred many times. CDR3 residues: CASSPVGSSYEQYF. The CDR3 DNA sequence: TGTGCCAGTAGCCCTGTCGGGAGCTCCTACGAGCAGTACTTC. The genes are TRBV19 and TRBJ2-7, with D maybe TRBD2 (6 bases). The CDR3 loop spans 14 amino acids. Between the trimmed V and J ends, which lost 6 bases and 0 bases, there was a span of 12 bases. From germline, CDR1 is LNHDA and CDR2 SQIVND (reference sequence).

The chain joins TRBV12-3 or TRBV12-4 to TRBJ1-5; D unclear. The V end was cut by 1 base, the J end by 0 bases, with 7 bases between. The CDR3 is made up of 15 amino acids. This CDR3 is CASSLGYHSNQPQHF. CDR3 bases: TGTGCCAGCAGTTTAGGTTACCATAGCAATCAGCCCCAGCATTTT.

Ten or more counts support this clonotype. The chain has TRBV12-3 or TRBV12-4 and TRBJ2-3, with 7 bases aligning to TRBD2. Trimming removed 1 base from V and 1 base from J; junction bases left unmatched: 5. The CDR3 sequence is 16 residues long. The CDR3, as DNA: TGTGCCAGCAGTTTAGGGGCGGGGGACCGCACAGATACGCAGTATTTT. Encoded protein: CASSLGAGDRTDTQYF.

This rearrangement joins TRBV7-9 to TRBJ2-2; D gene uncertain. The CDR3 is 16 residues long. V lost 2 bases and J 4 bases, leaving 14 bases between the germline ends. The germline V gene has CDR1 SEHNR and CDR2 FQNEAQ (reference sequence). Written as DNA, the CDR3 is TGTGCCAGCAGCTTACCCGCGCCGGATCCCACCGGGGAGCTGTTTTTT. Protein sequence: CASSLPAPDPTGELFF.

The V call is TRBV6-4, the J call TRBJ2-1; 8 bases fit TRBD2. The V gene's germline CDR1 is MRHNA and CDR2 SNTAGT. The CDR3 is 15 residues long. After removal of 2 bases from V and 4 bases from J, the junction contained 4 bases not matched to a gene. The CDR3 protein is CASSDDGGGYNEQFF. The CDR3 coding sequence is TGTGCCAGCAGTGACGATGGCGGGGGGTACAATGAGCAGTTCTTC.

V is TRBV4-2 and J is TRBJ1-2; D gene uncertain. This CDR3 has 14 residues. Trimming pared 3 bases from V and 4 bases from J, leaving 12 bases between. Germline V gene sequence: CDR1 LGHNA, CDR2 YNFKEQ. This chain's CDR3 is CASSHTDGSYGYTF. The CDR3 DNA is TGTGCCAGCAGCCACACGGACGGAAGCTATGGCTACACCTTC.

This clonotype showed up many times. The gene calls are TRBV12-3 or TRBV12-4 and TRBJ2-2; 8 positions agree with TRBD1. V shed 3 bases and J 5 bases; nucleotides not matched to a gene: 11. The CDR3 extends over 17 amino acids. The CDR3 DNA sequence: TGTGCCAGCAGTTTTTCCCTCGGCAGGGGGCAGACCGGGGAGCTGTTTTTT. Translated, it gives CASSFSLGRGQTGELFF.

V is TRBV28 and J is TRBJ1-5; D possibly corresponds to TRBD1 (6 bases). Germline CDR1 MDHEN, CDR2 SYDVKM. The CDR3 is made up of 17 amino acids. Trimming left V 2 bases short and J 0 bases short, with 14 bases between. CDR3 loop: CASSLTLTGYSNQPQHF. DNA of the CDR3: TGTGCCAGCAGTTTAACCCTGACAGGCTATAGCAATCAGCCCCAGCATTTT. Full variable domain (remainder filled in from reference TRBV28 and TRBJ1-5): DVKVTQSSRYLVKRTGEKVFLECVQDMDHENMFWYRQDPGLGLRLIYFSYDVKMKEKGDIPEGYSVSREKKERFSLILESASTNQTSMYLCASSLTLTGYSNQPQHFGDGTRLSIL.

The J gene is TRBJ2-5, the V gene TRBV3-1; D not resolved. Trimming left V 0 bases short and J 5 bases short, with 7 bases between. Germline lookup yields CDR1 LGHDT and CDR2 YNNKEL (reference sequence). The CDR3 has 13 residues. CDR3 protein: CASSQEAGETQYF. DNA of the CDR3: TGTGCCAGCAGCCAAGAAGCCGGGGAGACCCAGTACTTC.

This clonotype has a handful of counts. The V call is TRBV27, the J call TRBJ2-5; a possible D gene is TRBD1 (6 bases). This CDR3 has 15 amino acids. Trimming left V 5 bases short and J 7 bases short, with 20 bases between. Germline V gives CDR1 MNHEY, CDR2 SMNVEV (reference sequence). In DNA, the CDR3 is TGTGCCAGCAGTCGCCGGACAGAAGGTGTAGGGACCCAGTACTTC. Translating gives CASSRRTEGVGTQYF.

This clonotype was recorded a few times. The rearrangement links TRBV9 to TRBJ2-1; 12 nucleotides align to TRBD2. The trim removed 2 bases at V and 7 bases at J, leaving 4 bases unmatched. CDR1 and CDR2 from the germline V gene are SGDLS and YYNGEE. CDR3 size: 15 residues. CDR3 nucleotides: TGTGCCAGCAGCGTGGGAACTAGCGGGAGGAATGAGCAGTTCTTC. Residues: CASSVGTSGRNEQFF.

The CDR3 is CASSYRRLLGGDNEQFF. In DNA, the CDR3 is TGTGCCAGCAGTTACCGCCGACTCCTCGGAGGAGACAATGAGCAGTTCTTC. The V gene is TRBV6-5, the J gene TRBJ2-1, with a possible D match to TRBD2 (5 bases). Germline V gene sequence: CDR1 MNHEY, CDR2 SVGAGI. CDR3 length: 17 amino acids. The V end was cut by 2 bases, the J end by 5 bases, with 19 bases between.

The V call is TRBV6-1, the J call TRBJ2-5, with D perhaps TRBD2 (6 bases). Deletions cut 4 bases from V and 1 base from J, with 13 bases between. The CDR3 consists of 15 residues. Germline V gives CDR1 MNHNS, CDR2 SASEGT. This CDR3 reads CASSAPRGLQETQYF. CDR3 DNA sequence: TGTGCCAGCAGTGCCCCGCGGGGCCTCCAAGAGACCCAGTACTTC.

V and J are TRBV15 and TRBJ2-1; D may be TRBD2 (5 bases). This CDR3 has 12 amino acids. Between the trimmed V and J ends, which lost 0 bases and 10 bases, there was a span of 7 bases. The germline CDR1 and CDR2 sequences are LNHNV and YYDKDF (reference sequence). In DNA form, the CDR3 reads TGTGCCACCAGCAGAGATTCGGGGGAGCAGTTCTTC. Its protein product is CATSRDSGEQFF.

With regard to this clonotype: An end of the junction does not agree with germline; a read error may underlie this. The V and J genes are TRBV29-1 and TRBJ2-1, with 9 bases fitting TRBD2. CDR1 SQVTM and CDR2 ANQGSEA come from the germline V gene. The CDR3 sequence is 16 residues long. The CDR3 reads CSVEDGASGMADERFF. CDR3 nucleotide sequence: TGCAGCGTTGAAGATGGGGCTAGCGGGATGGCGGATGAGCGGTTCTTC.

This clonotype was seen a handful of times. The CDR3 here is CASFGGLETQYF. CDR3 in DNA: TGTGCCAGCTTTGGGGGCTTAGAGACCCAGTACTTC. This chain links TRBV25-1 with TRBJ2-5; possibly TRBD1 for D (6 bases). CDR3 length equals 12 residues. Germline assignment: CDR1 MGHDK and CDR2 SYGVNS. V lost 8 bases to trimming and J lost 4 bases, with 11 bases between them.

This chain joins TRBV11-2 and TRBJ2-7; weak D call: TRBD2 (6 bases). CDR1 and CDR2 from the germline V gene are SGHAT and FQNNGV. The V end lost 5 bases, the J end lost 6 bases, and 17 bases lay between the germline ends. This CDR3 has 14 amino acids. CDR3 bases: TGTGCCAGCAGCGGGGCGGGGCCCGTGGGCGAGCAGTACTTC. Protein product: CASSGAGPVGEQYF.

This clonotype was found a few times. The chain carries TRBV6-2 or TRBV6-3 and TRBJ1-2; 7 positions agree with TRBD1. CDR1 and CDR2 (germline): MNHEY, SVGEGT. J gave up 0 bases and V 7 bases, and 2 bases lay outside the gene matches. The CDR3 sequence is 13 residues long. The CDR3 nucleotides are TGTGCCAGCACAGGGGGATCTAACTATGGCTACACCTTC. Protein product: CASTGGSNYGYTF.

This clonotype was observed a few times. The rearrangement links TRBV5-4 to TRBJ2-4, with D tentatively TRBD1 or TRBD2 (5 bases each). The V end was cut by 4 bases, the J end by 8 bases, with 16 bases between. Germline CDR1 is SGHNT and CDR2 is YYREEE (reference sequence). The CDR3 has 14 amino acids. CDR3 sequence: CASSGGVGLDIQYF. The CDR3 nucleotides are TGTGCCAGCAGCGGGGGAGTGGGGCTCGACATTCAGTACTTC.

This clonotype occurred a few times. The V gene is TRBV3-1, the J gene TRBJ2-3; a possible D gene is TRBD2 (5 bases). V gave up 6 bases and J gave up 2 bases, with 21 bases separating them. The CDR3 contains 17 residues. The germline V gene encodes CDR1 LGHDT and CDR2 YNNKEL (reference sequence). CDR3 sequence (DNA): TGTGCCAGCAGAGACCTCTCAGGTGCGGGCCCCACAGATACGCAGTATTTT. Residues: CASRDLSGAGPTDTQYF.

This clonotype was counted ten times or more. The chain employs TRBV9 and TRBJ2-2; D remains ambiguous. V was cut by 8 bases and J by 3 bases, with 14 bases left in between. The germline gives CDR1 SGDLS, CDR2 YYNGEE. The CDR3 is made up of 14 amino acids. The CDR3 DNA reads TGTGCCAGTTCGGCGCTATATCACACCGGGGAGCTGTTTTTT. Translation: CASSALYHTGELFF.